The source of this T cell receptor (beta chain) is a study of tumor-infiltrating lymphocytes in primary liver carcinoma. Study in general: The patients presented with primary liver carcinoma, which was managed through surgical resection. Tumor lesions were T1-T3 N0M0 and spanned about 4.2 to 10 cm.

The researchers produced TCR beta cDNA from approximately 540 ng total RNA with a constant-region primer. Libraries of TCR beta came from three nested multiplex PCR rounds with slightly modified ARM-PCR. The first two PCR rounds used TRBV1-TRBV30 primers with a Cbeta primer, approximately 10 cycles each. TCRdb itself ran the multiplex PCR reads through MiXCR, one entry per CDR3 protein. The top ten hold about 7.1% of the sample, which has 150,000 to 200,000 distinct CDR3 sequences, roughly 61% seen once. Out of unsorted whole blood came the blood RNA, and germline DNA was extracted as well. The V end was cut by 10 bases, the J end by 7 bases, with 18 bases between. This CDR3 comprises 13 residues. Per the germline V gene, CDR1 is SGHRS and CDR2 is YFSETQ.

V gene TRBV5-1 combines with J gene TRBJ2-4; D remains unclear. Material: peripheral blood. The origin of this receptor is a woman between 55 and 75 years old with primary liver carcinoma and hepatitis B virus infection. The CDR3 reads CASSFETSNIQYF. The CDR3 DNA is TGCGCCTCCAGCTTCGAGACGTCGAACATTCAGTACTTC.